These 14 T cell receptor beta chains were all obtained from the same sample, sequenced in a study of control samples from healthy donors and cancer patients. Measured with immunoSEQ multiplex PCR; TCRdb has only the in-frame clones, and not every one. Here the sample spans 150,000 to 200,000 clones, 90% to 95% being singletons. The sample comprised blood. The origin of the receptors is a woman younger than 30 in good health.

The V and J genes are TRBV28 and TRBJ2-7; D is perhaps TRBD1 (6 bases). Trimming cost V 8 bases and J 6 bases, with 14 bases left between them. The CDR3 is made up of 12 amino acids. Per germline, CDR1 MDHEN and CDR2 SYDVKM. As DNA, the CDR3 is TGTGCCAGCGGAACAGGGAGCCGCGAGCAGTACTTC. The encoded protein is CASGTGSREQYF.

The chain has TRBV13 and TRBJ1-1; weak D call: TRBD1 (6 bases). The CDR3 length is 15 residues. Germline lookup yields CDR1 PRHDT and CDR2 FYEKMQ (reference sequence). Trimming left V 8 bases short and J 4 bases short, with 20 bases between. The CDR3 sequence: CASLSWGGVGTEAFF. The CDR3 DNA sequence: TGTGCCAGCTTATCATGGGGGGGCGTCGGCACTGAAGCTTTCTTT. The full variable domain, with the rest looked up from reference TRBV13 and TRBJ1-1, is AAGVIQSPRHLIKEKRETATLKCYPIPRHDTVYWYQQGPGQDPQFLISFYEKMQSDKGSIPDRFSAQQFSDYHSELNMSSLELGDSALYFCASLSWGGVGTEAFFGQGTRLTVV.

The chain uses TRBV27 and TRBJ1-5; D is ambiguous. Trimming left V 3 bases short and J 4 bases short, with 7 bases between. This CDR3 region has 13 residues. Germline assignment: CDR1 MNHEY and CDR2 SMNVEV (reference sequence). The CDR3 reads CASSFSPNQPQHF. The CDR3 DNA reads TGTGCCAGCAGTTTTTCACCTAATCAGCCCCAGCATTTT.

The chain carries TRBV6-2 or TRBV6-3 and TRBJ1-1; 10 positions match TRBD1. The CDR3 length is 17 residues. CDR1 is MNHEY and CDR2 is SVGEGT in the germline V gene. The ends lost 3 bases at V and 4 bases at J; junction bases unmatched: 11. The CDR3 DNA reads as TGTGCCAGCAGTTATAGGACAGGGGGAAGGTGGGTCACTGAAGCTTTCTTT. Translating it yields CASSYRTGGRWVTEAFF.

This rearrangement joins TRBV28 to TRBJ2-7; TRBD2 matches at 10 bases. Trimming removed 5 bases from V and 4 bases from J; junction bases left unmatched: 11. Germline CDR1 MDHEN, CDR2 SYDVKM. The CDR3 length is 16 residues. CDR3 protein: CASSPAGGLGRYEQYF. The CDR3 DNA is TGTGCCAGCAGTCCAGCGGGAGGGCTGGGTAGGTACGAGCAGTACTTC.

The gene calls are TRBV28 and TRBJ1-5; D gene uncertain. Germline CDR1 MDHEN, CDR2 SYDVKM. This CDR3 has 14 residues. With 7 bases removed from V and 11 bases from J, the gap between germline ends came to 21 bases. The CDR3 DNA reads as TGTGCCAGCACCCCCCCAGGTTTAAGGGAGTCCCAGCATTTT. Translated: CASTPPGLRESQHF.

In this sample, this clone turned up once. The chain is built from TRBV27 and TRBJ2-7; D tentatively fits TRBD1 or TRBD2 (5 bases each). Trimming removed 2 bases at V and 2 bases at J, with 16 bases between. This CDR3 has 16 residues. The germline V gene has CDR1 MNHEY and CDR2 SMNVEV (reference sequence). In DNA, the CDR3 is TGTGCCAGCAGTTTAGGGAAAATCCGGGACCCCTACGAGCAGTACTTC. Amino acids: CASSLGKIRDPYEQYF.

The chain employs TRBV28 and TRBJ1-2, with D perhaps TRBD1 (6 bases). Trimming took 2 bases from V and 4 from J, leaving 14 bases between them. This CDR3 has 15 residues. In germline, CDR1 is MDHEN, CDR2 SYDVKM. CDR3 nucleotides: TGTGCCAGCAGTTTACCCCACAGGGTTAGCTATGGCTACACCTTC. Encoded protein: CASSLPHRVSYGYTF.

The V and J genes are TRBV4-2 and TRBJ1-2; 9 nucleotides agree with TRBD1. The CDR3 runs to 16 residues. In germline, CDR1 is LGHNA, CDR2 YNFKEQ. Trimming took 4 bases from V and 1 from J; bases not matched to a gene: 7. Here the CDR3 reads CASSPFGDRDNYGYTF. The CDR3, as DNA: TGTGCCAGCAGCCCGTTTGGGGACAGGGATAACTATGGCTACACCTTC.

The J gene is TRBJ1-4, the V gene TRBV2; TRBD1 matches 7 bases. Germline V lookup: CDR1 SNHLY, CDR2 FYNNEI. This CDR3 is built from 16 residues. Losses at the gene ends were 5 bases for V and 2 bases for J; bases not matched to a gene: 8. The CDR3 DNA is TGTGCCAGCAGTCGACAGGGTTTGTCTACTAATGAAAAACTGTTTTTT. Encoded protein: CASSRQGLSTNEKLFF.

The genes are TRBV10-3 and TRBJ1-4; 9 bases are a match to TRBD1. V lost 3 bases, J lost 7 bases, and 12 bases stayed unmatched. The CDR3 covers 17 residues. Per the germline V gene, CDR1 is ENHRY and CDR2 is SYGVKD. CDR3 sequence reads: CAISDYAVGQGSEKLFF. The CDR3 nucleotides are TGTGCCATCAGTGATTACGCGGTGGGACAGGGCTCTGAAAAACTGTTTTTT.

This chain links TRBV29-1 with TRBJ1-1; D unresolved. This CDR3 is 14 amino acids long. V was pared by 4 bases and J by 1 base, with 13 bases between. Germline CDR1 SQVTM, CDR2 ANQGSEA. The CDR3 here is CSVVTGNSNTEAFF. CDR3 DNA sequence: TGCAGCGTTGTAACGGGGAACTCGAACACTGAAGCTTTCTTT.

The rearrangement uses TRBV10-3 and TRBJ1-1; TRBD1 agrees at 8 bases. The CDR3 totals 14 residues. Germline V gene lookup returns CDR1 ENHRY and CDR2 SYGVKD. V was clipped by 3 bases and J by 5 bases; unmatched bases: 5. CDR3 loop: CAISDLGQVTEAFF. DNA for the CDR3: TGTGCCATCAGTGATCTGGGACAGGTTACTGAAGCTTTCTTT.

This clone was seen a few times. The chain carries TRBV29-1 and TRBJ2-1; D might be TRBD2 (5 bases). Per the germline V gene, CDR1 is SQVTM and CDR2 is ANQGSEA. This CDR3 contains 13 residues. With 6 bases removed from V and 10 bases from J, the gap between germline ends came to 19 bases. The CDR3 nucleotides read TGCAGCGTGGAGGTAACCTCCTACCAAGAGCAGTTCTTC. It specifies CSVEVTSYQEQFF.